This T cell receptor (beta chain) was sequenced for a study of T cells in Graves' hyperthyroidism and ophthalmopathy. Study-wide results and limits: Among clonotypes expanded in thyroid above 0.001, most were also found in blood.

The V and J ends lost 3 bases and 8 bases, in that order; junction bases with no gene match: 7. CDR3 length: 13 amino acids. Looked up from germline, CDR1 is DFQATT and CDR2 is SNEGSKA (reference sequence). A word on this clonotype: Its specificity is unknown.

The diagnostic basis comprised clinical symptoms, serum thyroxine and TRAb, thyroid ultrasound and orbital computed tomography. First hyperthyroidism diagnosis is when the blood sample was obtained, before any ophthalmopathy symptoms. PBMCs were obtained from 10 ml fresh peripheral blood. Authors of the study amplified TCR beta CDR3 regions from RNA transcripts. With the HTBI primer set, the TCR CDR3 went through a first round of RT-PCR. TCRdb re-derived calls from the multiplex PCR reads in MiXCR, one entry per CDR3 protein. Among fewer than 650,000 distinct CDR3 sequences listed, about 15% were seen once.

Sequenced: blood. The TCR was taken from a woman under 40 with Graves' hyperthyroidism that later progressed to Graves' ophthalmopathy. The chain is built from TRBV20-1 and TRBJ1-2, with 9 bases aligning to TRBD1. The CDR3 bases are TGCAGTGCTAGGCCTACAGGGGGCCGCGGCTACACCTTC. Translation gives CSARPTGGRGYTF.